A single sample gave rise to the 20 T cell receptor beta chains below, sequenced in a study of OX40 agonist ivuxolimab in advanced cancers. The method was immunoSEQ multiplex PCR; TCRdb's version includes in-frame clones alone and lacks a portion of them. The sample holds tens of thousands of clones, about 90% seen once. The sequencing used CD4+ or CD8+ T cells sorted from blood, collected in a trial of the OX40 agonist ivuxolimab. Receptor source: an adult with an advanced solid tumor such as melanoma, head and neck, liver or kidney cancer.

The genes are TRBV18 and TRBJ1-2; D unclear. CDR1 and CDR2 from the germline V gene are KGHSH and LQKENI. The CDR3 extends over 14 amino acids. V lost 3 bases and J 3 bases, leaving 11 bases between the germline ends. CDR3: CASSPTAGDYGYTF. The CDR3 region has the DNA TGTGCCAGCTCACCTACCGCGGGCGACTATGGCTACACCTTC.

The gene calls are TRBV7-9 and TRBJ1-1; D is possibly TRBD1 (5 bases). From germline, CDR1 is SEHNR and CDR2 FQNEAQ (reference sequence). Trimming took 2 bases from V and 5 from J, leaving 9 bases between them. This CDR3 comprises 13 residues. The CDR3 sequence is CASSLQTDTEAFF. The CDR3 nucleotides are TGTGCCAGCAGCTTACAGACAGATACTGAAGCTTTCTTT.

The J gene is TRBJ1-1, the V gene TRBV5-1, with 11 bases that match TRBD1. Germline trimming cut 4 bases from V and 4 bases from J; bases unmatched to any gene: 6. This CDR3 is 15 amino acids long. Germline CDR1 is SGHRS and CDR2 is YFSETQ. In DNA, the CDR3 is TGCGCCAGCAGCCCGGATGGACAGGGGGCCACTGAAGCTTTCTTT. It specifies CASSPDGQGATEAFF.

V usage is TRBV28 and J usage is TRBJ2-7; D is perhaps TRBD2 (6 bases). V was trimmed by 4 bases and J by 3 bases, leaving 19 bases between them. Germline CDR1 and CDR2: MDHEN and SYDVKM. The CDR3 covers 16 residues. CDR3 sequence: CASSSRVSGAIYEQYF. For the CDR3, the DNA is TGTGCCAGCAGTTCCCGTGTTTCGGGAGCGATCTACGAGCAGTACTTC.

The chain recombines TRBV28 with TRBJ2-7; 7 positions match TRBD1. Germline V lookup: CDR1 MDHEN, CDR2 SYDVKM. The length of the CDR3 is 13 residues. V was pared by 6 bases and J by 3 bases, with 5 bases of the junction left unmatched. The CDR3 DNA sequence: TGTGCCAGCAGGGGGACAGTTCTCTACGAGCAGTACTTC. It codes for CASRGTVLYEQYF. Together with reference TRBV28 and TRBJ2-7, the CDR3 gives the full variable domain: DVKVTQSSRYLVKRTGEKVFLECVQDMDHENMFWYRQDPGLGLRLIYFSYDVKMKEKGDIPEGYSVSREKKERFSLILESASTNQTSMYLCASRGTVLYEQYFGPGTRLTVT.

The V and J genes are TRBV30 and TRBJ1-4; D gene uncertain. The CDR3 sequence is 13 residues long. V lost 2 bases to trimming and J lost 7 bases, with 11 bases between them. Germline V gene sequence: CDR1 GTSNPN, CDR2 SVGIG (reference sequence). Here the CDR3 reads CAWSRALGEKLFF. CDR3 nucleotide sequence: TGTGCCTGGAGTAGGGCTTTGGGTGAAAAACTGTTTTTT.

This clone was seen only a few times. The rearrangement joins TRBV19 to TRBJ1-2; D gene ambiguous. The length of the CDR3 is 12 residues. V lost 5 bases, J lost 2 bases, and 6 bases lay in between. CDR1 LNHDA and CDR2 SQIVND come from the germline V gene (reference sequence). CDR3 in amino acids: CASSYSNYGYTF. In DNA, the CDR3 is TGTGCCAGTAGTTACAGCAACTATGGCTACACCTTC.

V is TRBV19 and J is TRBJ1-1; no definite D call. Per germline, CDR1 LNHDA and CDR2 SQIVND (reference sequence). The CDR3 consists of 15 residues. The V gene lost 3 bases and the J gene lost 4 bases, with 15 bases spanning the gap. CDR3 in DNA: TGTGCCAGTAGTATGTCGAGGCTCCGGGTCACTGAAGCTTTCTTT. Its protein product is CASSMSRLRVTEAFF.

This chain links TRBV27 with TRBJ2-3, with 7 bases aligning to TRBD1. The CDR3 has 14 amino acids. The junction had 6 bases not matched to a gene; V was cut back by 3 bases and J by 6 bases. Germline CDR1 is MNHEY and CDR2 is SMNVEV (reference sequence). This CDR3 reads CASSFRQGLDTQYF. CDR3 DNA sequence: TGTGCCAGCAGTTTTCGACAGGGCTTGGATACGCAGTATTTT.

The chain carries TRBV28 and TRBJ1-5, with 9 bases lining up with TRBD1. The CDR3 is 19 residues long. The germline CDR1 and CDR2 sequences are MDHEN and SYDVKM. V lost 6 bases to trimming and J lost 0 bases; unmatched junction nucleotides: 15. CDR3 in amino acids: CASSPRTGALRFSNQPQHF. CDR3 in DNA: TGTGCCAGCAGCCCAAGGACAGGGGCCCTCCGTTTTAGCAATCAGCCCCAGCATTTT.

This chain uses TRBV6-1 with TRBJ2-2; D is undetermined. The V end was cut by 2 bases, the J end by 3 bases, with 4 bases between. The CDR3 sequence is 13 residues long. Looked up from germline, CDR1 is MNHNS and CDR2 is SASEGT. CDR3 sequence (DNA): TGTGCCAGCAGTGAAAGGGACACCGGGGAGCTGTTTTTT. It is translated as CASSERDTGELFF.

The rearrangement joins TRBV6-1 to TRBJ2-7; 10 positions match TRBD2. There are 17 residues in the CDR3. In germline, CDR1 is MNHNS, CDR2 SASEGT. V shed 0 bases and J 5 bases; nucleotides not matched to a gene: 10. The CDR3: CASSEAPPGLANHEQYF. CDR3 nucleotides: TGTGCCAGCAGTGAAGCACCACCGGGACTAGCGAACCACGAGCAGTACTTC.

The J gene is TRBJ1-2, the V gene TRBV7-6, with D possibly matching TRBD1 (6 bases). Trimming pared 4 bases from V and 2 bases from J, leaving 14 bases between. The germline CDR1 and CDR2 sequences are SGHVS and FNYEAQ. The CDR3 sequence is 15 residues long. CDR3 nucleotides: TGTGCCAGCAGCTCCTTACAGGGCTCAAACTATGGCTACACCTTC. Amino acids: CASSSLQGSNYGYTF.

The V gene is TRBV19, the J gene TRBJ2-5; D ambiguous. The assigned J gene may be wrong: the sequence end matches TRBJ2-7 better. The CDR3 length is 13 residues. Per the germline V gene, CDR1 is LNHDA and CDR2 is SQIVND (reference sequence). CDR3 amino acids: CASKAPFSYEQYF. DNA of the CDR3: TGTGCCAGTAAGGCTCCATTTTCCTACGAGCAGTACTTC.

The J gene is TRBJ1-2, the V gene TRBV19; D gene ambiguous. CDR3 length: 12 amino acids. Between the trimmed V and J ends, which lost 6 bases and 3 bases, there was a span of 8 bases. The V gene's germline CDR1 is LNHDA and CDR2 SQIVND (reference sequence). DNA for the CDR3: TGTGCCAGTAGGAACCGCGACTATGGCTACACCTTC. Amino acids: CASRNRDYGYTF.

The rearrangement uses TRBV5-1 and TRBJ2-7; 11 positions agree with TRBD2. The germline V gene has CDR1 SGHRS and CDR2 YFSETQ. CDR3 length: 15 residues. The junction had 6 bases not matched to a gene; V was cut back by 5 bases and J by 2 bases. CDR3 bases: TGCGCCAGCAGTTCGGGACTAGCGGTAACCTACGAGCAGTACTTC. Its protein is CASSSGLAVTYEQYF.

This sequence joins TRBV7-8 and TRBJ1-1; possible D gene TRBD1, 6 bases. This CDR3 region has 15 residues. V dropped 2 bases and J dropped 1 base, with 11 bases sitting between them. Germline CDR1 SGHVS, CDR2 FQNEAQ. CDR3 sequence: CASSLPETGNTEAFF. For the CDR3, the DNA is TGTGCCAGCAGCTTACCAGAGACAGGGAACACTGAAGCTTTCTTT.

This clone showed up just once. CDR3 DNA sequence: TGTGCCGGCACTCCAGGGTGGGGAACTAGCACAGATACGCAGTATTTT. This sequence encodes CAGTPGWGTSTDTQYF. The V gene is TRBV5-6, the J gene TRBJ2-3; TRBD1 is a possible D gene (5 bases). CDR3 length: 16 amino acids. Germline V CDR1 and CDR2: SGHDT, YYEEEE. Trimming removed 10 bases from V and 0 bases from J, with 21 bases in between. Full variable domain (missing parts from reference TRBV5-6 and TRBJ2-3): DAGVTQSPTHLIKTRGQQVTLRCSPKSGHDTVSWYQQALGQGPQFIFQYYEEEERQRGNFPDRFSGHQFPNYSSELNVNALLLGDSALYLCAGTPGWGTSTDTQYFGPGTRLTVL.

J is TRBJ1-6 and V is TRBV2; possible D gene TRBD1, 5 bases. Germline-derived CDR1 and CDR2 are SNHLY and FYNNEI. CDR3 size: 15 residues. With 3 bases removed from V and 9 bases from J, the gap between germline ends came to 15 bases. CDR3 DNA sequence: TGTGCCAGCAGTGAGGGCGGGACCTCGGGTTCACCCCTCCACTTT. This sequence encodes CASSEGGTSGSPLHF.

The chain couples TRBV19 to TRBJ1-4; D uncertain. From germline, CDR1 is LNHDA and CDR2 SQIVND (reference sequence). Trimming took 1 base from V and 0 from J, leaving 3 bases between them. The CDR3 sequence is 14 residues long. The CDR3 DNA reads as TGTGCCAGTAGTATAGGGGCAACTAATGAAAAACTGTTTTTT. It is translated as CASSIGATNEKLFF.